This TCR beta chain was sequenced in a study of cytomegalovirus exposure and HLA in healthy donors. Study-level results: Several of the most significant clusters were apparently associated with common viral pathogens in a later analysis. Presence/absence analyses treated sequencing depth as roughly uniform across donors.

Deletions cut 0 bases from V and 5 bases from J, with 11 bases between. Per the germline V gene, CDR1 is SGHKS and CDR2 is YYEKEE (reference sequence). This CDR3 is built from 14 residues. As for this clone: The target antigen is unknown.

The PCR was carried out with 60 Vbeta primers and 13 Jbeta primers. The repertoire was sequenced with immunoSEQ multiplex PCR; TCRdb's copy has only in-frame clones and lacks some. The sample has 110,000 or so clones; around 77% are singletons. The TCR originated in a woman aged 25-40 years in good health and CMV-seropositive. The chain links TRBV5-5 to TRBJ1-2; D unresolved. The specimen was PBMCs. The CDR3 reads CASSLEAGVYGYTF. As DNA, the CDR3 is TGTGCCAGCAGCTTGGAGGCAGGCGTATATGGCTACACCTTC.